This record looks at one T cell receptor beta chain sequence and its context. Its matching antigen is unknown. The sample comes from a study of CD8 T cells in ankylosing spondylitis. Study-wide results and limits: Some motif variants were previously reported in reactive arthritis synovial fluid and blood.

TCRdb processed the 5' RACE reads anew with MiXCR; each CDR3 protein has one entry. The sample shows 200,000 to 250,000 distinct CDR3 sequences, over 30% of them seen only once. Trimming removed 3 bases at V and 0 bases at J, with 10 bases between. In germline, CDR1 is DFQATT, CDR2 SNEGSKA (reference sequence). The CDR3 totals 14 residues. This chain joins TRBV20-1 and TRBJ2-3; D ambiguous. This TCR was sampled from a male donor with ankylosing spondylitis or in good health (not recorded which). The sample consisted of blood, either unsorted or a sorted T cell fraction (not recorded which). The DNA for the CDR3 is TGCAGTGCTAGGCGGCTAACCAGCACAGATACGCAGTATTTT. Amino acid sequence: CSARRLTSTDTQYF.